The 6 T cell receptor beta chains below all came from one sample that was sequenced in a study of blood T cell repertoires in COVID-19. Produced via immunoSEQ multiplex PCR; TCRdb's table is partial and in-frame only. Here the sample spans about 160,000 clones, roughly 80% being singletons. The specimen was PBMCs or T cells enriched from blood (not recorded which). The receptors originated from a middle-aged woman with acute COVID-19.

This rearrangement joins TRBV2 to TRBJ1-2, with D possibly matching TRBD1 (5 bases). Between the trimmed V and J ends, which lost 6 bases and 7 bases, there was a span of 18 bases. The germline V gene encodes CDR1 SNHLY and CDR2 FYNNEI. CDR3 length: 14 amino acids. CDR3 protein: CASSGTGYGAGYTF. In DNA form, the CDR3 reads TGTGCCAGCAGCGGTACAGGTTATGGCGCTGGCTACACCTTC.

V gene TRBV20-1 combines with J gene TRBJ1-1; D is uncertain. V lost 3 bases, J lost 0 bases, and 8 bases lay in between. This CDR3 is built from 13 residues. CDR1 is DFQATT and CDR2 is SNEGSKA in the germline V gene (reference sequence). The CDR3 spells CSASPTVNTEAFF. CDR3 bases: TGCAGTGCTAGTCCAACAGTGAACACTGAAGCTTTCTTT.

V usage is TRBV5-8 and J usage is TRBJ1-3; 8 nucleotides align to TRBD1. Germline V CDR1 and CDR2: SGHTS, YDEGEE. The CDR3 totals 16 residues. With 3 bases clipped from V and 0 bases from J, the junction kept 5 bases outside the gene matches. CDR3 loop: CASSSWTGNSGNTIYF. DNA for the CDR3: TGTGCCAGCAGCTCCTGGACAGGGAACTCTGGAAACACCATATATTTT.

The genes are TRBV30 and TRBJ1-4; D gene ambiguous. The germline V gene encodes CDR1 GTSNPN and CDR2 SVGIG (reference sequence). The CDR3 runs to 14 residues. With 1 base removed from V and 8 bases from J, the gap between germline ends came to 14 bases. CDR3 amino acids: CAWSGWRFREKLFF. The CDR3 nucleotides read TGTGCCTGGAGTGGCTGGAGGTTCCGGGAAAAACTGTTTTTT.

The V gene is TRBV5-1, the J gene TRBJ2-1; D is perhaps TRBD1 (6 bases). Germline-derived CDR1 and CDR2 are SGHRS and YFSETQ. The ends were cut back, 3 bases at V and 7 bases at J, with 11 bases in the middle. The CDR3 length is 13 residues. The CDR3 here is CASSSLQGNEQFF. CDR3 nucleotide sequence: TGCGCCAGCAGCTCTCTTCAGGGGAATGAGCAGTTCTTC.

The table lists this clone with a count of one. V is TRBV6-5 and J is TRBJ2-1, with TRBD2 matching 7 bases. The junction had 11 bases not matched to a gene; V was cut back by 6 bases and J by 6 bases. The CDR3 consists of 15 residues. CDR1 and CDR2 from the germline V gene are MNHEY and SVGAGI. CDR3 DNA: TGTGCCAGCAGATACAGCGGGATTCTGGTCAATGAGCAGTTCTTC. Encoded protein: CASRYSGILVNEQFF.